The clone carrying this T cell receptor beta chain was seen repeatedly, ten times or more. Amplified TCR beta CDR3 regions derived from RNA transcripts. HTBI primers drove first-round RT-PCR of the TCR CDR3. TCRdb redid the calling of the multiplex PCR reads with MiXCR, one entry per CDR3 protein. The table lists roughly 700,000 distinct CDR3 sequences, roughly a third of them singletons, with around 30% in the top ten. Every diagnosis used clinical symptoms, serum thyroxine and TRAb, thyroid ultrasound and orbital computed tomography. The source of the sample is a study of T cells in Graves' hyperthyroidism and ophthalmopathy. Germline CDR1 reads SEHNR; CDR2 reads FQNEAQ (reference sequence). V shed 3 bases, J shed 4 bases, and the junction held 4 bases outside the gene matches. This CDR3 comprises 15 residues.

The clonotype originates from a woman aged 35 to 49 with Graves' hyperthyroidism. This chain connects TRBV7-9 to TRBJ1-5, with 9 positions matching TRBD1. What was sequenced was blood. The CDR3 spells CASSLGQGANQPQHF. DNA for the CDR3: TGTGCCAGCAGCTTGGGACAGGGAGCGAATCAGCCCCAGCATTTT. The variable domain in full, completed from reference TRBV7-9 and TRBJ1-5, reads DTGVSQNPRHKITKRGQNVTFRCDPISEHNRLYWYRQTLGQGPEFLTYFQNEAQLEKSRLLSDRFSAERPKGSFSTLEIQRTEQGDSAMYLCASSLGQGANQPQHFGDGTRLSIL.